One and the same sample provided the 30 T cell receptor beta chains below, sequenced in a study of T cell changes during pregnancy in multiple sclerosis. Using immunoSEQ multiplex PCR, the repertoire was profiled, and TCRdb retains in-frame clones only, with some absent. The data show approximately 49,000 clones, just over 85% seen once. Sequencing was performed on CD4+ T cells from peripheral blood mononuclear cells, taken in the second trimester of pregnancy. These receptors all stem from a female donor with multiple sclerosis, enrolled in a pregnancy study.

J is TRBJ1-1 and V is TRBV6-5; 10 nucleotides match TRBD1. J lost 4 bases, V lost 2 bases, and 4 bases had no gene match. Germline lookup yields CDR1 MNHEY and CDR2 SVGAGI. The CDR3 has 15 amino acids. This CDR3 is CASSYGQGGVTEAFF. CDR3 nucleotides: TGTGCCAGCAGTTACGGACAGGGGGGGGTCACTGAAGCTTTCTTT.

The rearrangement links TRBV6-1 to TRBJ2-3; 8 bases line up with TRBD1. CDR3 length: 15 amino acids. CDR1 and CDR2 from the germline V gene are MNHNS and SASEGT. V gave up 1 base and J gave up 6 bases; unmatched junction bases: 6. The CDR3 loop reads CASSEGTGSRDTQYF. The CDR3 DNA reads TGTGCCAGCAGTGAAGGGACAGGGTCTAGGGATACGCAGTATTTT.

To note about this clone: One end of the junction varies from germline; a read error may be responsible. The chain carries TRBV7-2 and TRBJ1-2; 9 bases fit TRBD1. Germline CDR1 reads SGHTA; CDR2 reads FQGNSA. This CDR3 comprises 14 residues. CDR3 protein: CASSLATGGGGYIF. In DNA, the CDR3 is TGTGCCAGCAGCTTGGCCACAGGGGGCGGTGGCTACATCTTC.

The chain links TRBV5-4 to TRBJ1-4; unclear D gene. CDR1 is SGHNT and CDR2 is YYREEE in the germline V gene (reference sequence). The V end was cut by 4 bases, the J end by 4 bases, with 5 bases between. CDR3 length: 12 residues. The CDR3 sequence is CASSVNNEKLFF. The CDR3 bases are TGTGCCAGCAGCGTAAATAATGAAAAACTGTTTTTT.

The J gene is TRBJ2-7, the V gene TRBV5-1; possibly TRBD2 for D (5 bases). Germline CDR1 is SGHRS and CDR2 is YFSETQ. Trimming pared 4 bases from V and 7 bases from J, leaving 15 bases between. The CDR3 has 13 residues. The CDR3 region has the DNA TGCGCCAGCAGCGGGAACCCTACGGGGGAGCAGTACTTC. It encodes CASSGNPTGEQYF.

This clone was seen a single time. The chain employs TRBV30 and TRBJ2-7, with 9 bases lining up with TRBD2. In germline, CDR1 is GTSNPN, CDR2 SVGIG (reference sequence). This CDR3 contains 15 residues. The V and J ends lost 0 bases and 1 base, in that order; junction bases with no gene match: 4. The CDR3 is CAWSVYLAGSYEQYF. DNA of the CDR3: TGTGCCTGGAGTGTATATCTAGCGGGATCCTACGAGCAGTACTTC.

The chain uses TRBV28 and TRBJ2-2; 8 bases agree with TRBD1. Per germline, CDR1 MDHEN and CDR2 SYDVKM. The trim removed 6 bases at V and 5 bases at J, leaving 8 bases unmatched. This CDR3 is 15 amino acids long. The CDR3 DNA reads as TGTGCCAGCAGGGGTGGCAGGGGGCGAACCGGGGAGCTGTTTTTT. It is translated as CASRGGRGRTGELFF.

The V and J genes are TRBV30 and TRBJ1-4, with a weak D call TRBD1 (5 bases). Trimming left V 3 bases short and J 6 bases short, with 8 bases between. The germline CDR1 and CDR2 sequences are GTSNPN and SVGIG (reference sequence). The length of the CDR3 is 12 residues. The DNA for the CDR3 is TGTGCCTGGAGGGGACTTGATGAAAAACTGTTTTTT. Its protein is CAWRGLDEKLFF.

The chain recombines TRBV6-5 with TRBJ2-7; D is perhaps TRBD2 (5 bases). With 4 bases removed from V and 6 bases from J, the gap between germline ends came to 16 bases. CDR1 and CDR2 (germline): MNHEY, SVGAGI. This CDR3 has 14 amino acids. DNA for the CDR3: TGTGCCAGCAGTTCGGCTGGACTCGGTCCCGAGCAGTACTTC. This gives the protein CASSSAGLGPEQYF.

The J gene is TRBJ2-7, the V gene TRBV18; D possibly corresponds to TRBD1 (9 bases). V lost 6 bases, J lost 4 bases, and 19 bases lay in between. In germline, CDR1 is KGHSH, CDR2 LQKENI. The CDR3 loop spans 15 amino acids. Here the CDR3 reads CASSREGQGVYEQYF. Written as DNA, the CDR3 is TGTGCCAGCTCCCGGGAGGGACAGGGTGTGTACGAGCAGTACTTC.

The chain links TRBV11-2 to TRBJ1-3; D may be TRBD1 (5 bases). Trimming cost V 0 bases and J 3 bases, with 12 bases left between them. This CDR3 is 16 amino acids long. Germline loops: CDR1 SGHAT, CDR2 FQNNGV. The CDR3 spells CASSLETALDGNTIYF. The CDR3 nucleotides read TGTGCCAGCAGCTTAGAGACAGCTCTAGATGGAAACACCATATATTTT.

The chain recombines TRBV10-3 with TRBJ2-7; TRBD2 matches at 10 bases. J lost 5 bases, V lost 3 bases, and 10 bases had no gene match. The V gene's germline CDR1 is ENHRY and CDR2 SYGVKD. The CDR3 sequence is 16 residues long. In DNA, the CDR3 is TGTGCCATCAGTGAATTGATGGGGCTAGCGGGAGACGAGCAGTACTTC. Translating it yields CAISELMGLAGDEQYF.

The chain combines TRBV6-1 with TRBJ1-6; possibly TRBD1 for D (5 bases). The V end was cut by 5 bases, the J end by 12 bases, with 17 bases between. Germline loops: CDR1 MNHNS, CDR2 SASEGT. This CDR3 has 14 residues. In DNA form, the CDR3 reads TGTGCCAGCAGTCCGGGACGGGGGTATTTACCCCTCCACTTT. Its translation is CASSPGRGYLPLHF.

This chain uses TRBV30 with TRBJ2-3, with TRBD1 as a possible D gene (5 bases). The CDR3 length is 13 residues. The V end was cut by 2 bases, the J end by 2 bases, with 8 bases between. Per the germline V gene, CDR1 is GTSNPN and CDR2 is SVGIG (reference sequence). The CDR3 bases are TGTGCCTGGAGTACAGGATCCACAGATACGCAGTATTTT. This gives the protein CAWSTGSTDTQYF.

This clone appeared a single time. V and J are TRBV6-1 and TRBJ2-7; D ambiguous. The CDR3 spans 13 residues. Per the germline V gene, CDR1 is MNHNS and CDR2 is SASEGT. Deletions cut 3 bases from V and 7 bases from J, with 13 bases between. The CDR3 here is CASSDTLLREQYF. The CDR3 DNA reads TGTGCCAGCAGTGATACCCTCCTTCGGGAGCAGTACTTC.

The chain uses TRBV29-1 and TRBJ2-7; perhaps TRBD2 as D (6 bases). Deletions cut 2 bases from V and 4 bases from J, with 12 bases between. The length of the CDR3 is 13 residues. CDR1 is SQVTM and CDR2 is ANQGSEA in the germline V gene. The CDR3 DNA reads TGCAGCGTTGAAACGGGAGTGGGTTACGAGCAGTACTTC. This encodes CSVETGVGYEQYF.

The chain carries TRBV29-1 and TRBJ2-7; 7 bases align to TRBD1. The CDR3 runs 13 residues. V shed 6 bases and J 2 bases; nucleotides not matched to a gene: 7. Germline values: CDR1 SQVTM, CDR2 ANQGSEA. CDR3 in DNA: TGCAGCGTAACCCGGGACAGCGCCTACGAGCAGTACTTC. It yields the protein CSVTRDSAYEQYF.

This chain connects TRBV6-1 to TRBJ2-1; TRBD2 aligns across 12 bases. There are 16 residues in the CDR3. In germline, CDR1 is MNHNS, CDR2 SASEGT. Germline trimming cut 3 bases from V and 5 bases from J; bases unmatched to any gene: 5. The CDR3 here is CASSELLAGGNNEQFF. CDR3 DNA sequence: TGTGCCAGCAGTGAGTTACTAGCGGGAGGCAACAATGAGCAGTTCTTC.

The chain joins TRBV25-1 to TRBJ2-5; a possible D gene is TRBD1 (5 bases). Trimming left V 7 bases short and J 3 bases short, with 9 bases between. From germline, CDR1 is MGHDK and CDR2 SYGVNS. CDR3 length: 12 amino acids. The DNA for the CDR3 is TGTGCCAGCATGGGGCATGAAGAGACCCAGTACTTC. Translation: CASMGHEETQYF.

CDR3 DNA sequence: TGTGCCAGCGCGGGAGGGGGCACAGATACGCAGTATTTT. As protein: CASAGGGTDTQYF. The V gene is TRBV6-6, the J gene TRBJ2-3, with 9 bases aligning to TRBD2. V gave up 8 bases and J gave up 1 base; unmatched junction bases: 1. The germline V gene encodes CDR1 MNHNY and CDR2 SVGAGI (reference sequence). CDR3 size: 13 residues.

The rearrangement links TRBV6-5 to TRBJ1-5, with D tentatively TRBD1 (5 bases). The CDR3 loop spans 15 amino acids. In germline, CDR1 is MNHEY, CDR2 SVGAGI. The V gene lost 2 bases and the J gene lost 5 bases, with 13 bases spanning the gap. In nucleotides, the CDR3 is TGTGCCAGCAGTTACGGTGGGGGAGGGTATCAGCCCCAGCATTTT. Translating it yields CASSYGGGGYQPQHF.

The rearrangement uses TRBV10-1 and TRBJ1-2, with a possible D match to TRBD1 (6 bases). V lost 5 bases and J lost 6, with 10 bases in between. Germline V lookup: CDR1 WNHNN, CDR2 SYGVQD (reference sequence). The CDR3 extends over 12 amino acids. CDR3 DNA sequence: TGCGCCAGCAGTTCAGGGGTACATGGCTACACCTTC. Amino acid sequence: CASSSGVHGYTF.

The V and J genes are TRBV10-3 and TRBJ2-3; 7 bases are shared with TRBD1. The CDR3 loop spans 15 amino acids. V lost 8 bases and J lost 7; bases outside the gene matches: 15. The germline gives CDR1 ENHRY, CDR2 SYGVKD. The CDR3 reads CAIDSTGDERNTQYF. The CDR3 nucleotides are TGTGCCATCGACTCCACAGGGGACGAAAGAAATACGCAGTATTTT.

The J gene is TRBJ2-7, the V gene TRBV30; 7 positions match TRBD2. The CDR3 loop spans 17 amino acids. Germline CDR1 reads GTSNPN; CDR2 reads SVGIG (reference sequence). V trimming: 0 bases; J trimming: 2 bases; junction bases outside the gene matches: 13. The CDR3 bases are TGTGCCTGGAGTGTACAAACCGGGGTAGCGGGTCCCTACGAGCAGTACTTC. The encoded protein is CAWSVQTGVAGPYEQYF. Based on the CDR3 plus reference TRBV30 and TRBJ2-7, the full variable domain is SQTIHQWPATLVQPVGSPLSLECTVEGTSNPNLYWYRQAAGRGLQLLFYSVGIGQISSEVPQNLSASRPQDRQFILSSKKLLLSDSGFYLCAWSVQTGVAGPYEQYFGPGTRLTVT.

The chain recombines TRBV10-3 with TRBJ2-1; 10 bases map to TRBD1. Germline CDR1 is ENHRY and CDR2 is SYGVKD. This CDR3 region has 16 residues. Trimming at V came to 3 bases and at J to 1 base, leaving 3 bases not matched to a gene. Here the CDR3 reads CAISEPGQGSYNEQFF. Here the CDR3 DNA reads TGTGCCATCAGTGAACCGGGACAGGGGTCCTACAATGAGCAGTTCTTC.

The chain combines TRBV6-6 with TRBJ1-2, with D perhaps TRBD1 (6 bases). The length of the CDR3 is 15 residues. Per the germline V gene, CDR1 is MNHNY and CDR2 is SVGAGI (reference sequence). V lost 4 bases, J lost 4 bases, and 16 bases lay in between. The CDR3 DNA sequence: TGTGCCAGCAGTTTTTCGGCAGGGGAGGGCTATGGCTACACCTTC. Protein: CASSFSAGEGYGYTF.

In nucleotides, the CDR3 is TGTGCCAGCTCACCGGACAGGCATCAGCCCCAGCATTTT. It codes for CASSPDRHQPQHF. The chain uses TRBV18 and TRBJ1-5; 7 nucleotides align to TRBD1. CDR1 KGHSH and CDR2 LQKENI come from the germline V gene. This CDR3 contains 13 residues. Trimming removed 3 bases from V and 5 bases from J; junction bases left unmatched: 1.

V gene TRBV28 combines with J gene TRBJ1-1, with TRBD1 identical over 10 bases. The germline V gene has CDR1 MDHEN and CDR2 SYDVKM. The CDR3 spans 13 residues. V dropped 7 bases and J dropped 4; count of bases not matched to a gene: 3. CDR3 residues: CASKTGGTTEAFF. CDR3 DNA: TGTGCCAGCAAGACAGGGGGCACCACTGAAGCTTTCTTT. Full variable domain (outside the CDR3, taken from reference TRBV28 and TRBJ1-1): DVKVTQSSRYLVKRTGEKVFLECVQDMDHENMFWYRQDPGLGLRLIYFSYDVKMKEKGDIPEGYSVSREKKERFSLILESASTNQTSMYLCASKTGGTTEAFFGQGTRLTVV.

The genes are TRBV7-2 and TRBJ2-1, with TRBD1 identical over 9 bases. V trimming: 5 bases; J trimming: 8 bases; junction bases outside the gene matches: 4. Germline values: CDR1 SGHTA, CDR2 FQGNSA. This CDR3 is 13 amino acids long. The CDR3: CASSRQGVDEQFF. In nucleotides, the CDR3 is TGTGCCAGCAGCAGACAGGGGGTCGATGAGCAGTTCTTC.

The chain recombines TRBV6-5 with TRBJ2-2; TRBD2 aligns across 7 bases. V was clipped by 6 bases and J by 0 bases; unmatched bases: 4. Germline CDR1 MNHEY, CDR2 SVGAGI. The CDR3 spans 15 residues. CDR3 sequence: CASRPTSANTGELFF. CDR3 nucleotides: TGTGCCAGCAGGCCTACTAGCGCGAACACCGGGGAGCTGTTTTTT.